Below, 18 T cell receptor beta chains from the same sample are listed, as sequenced in a study of blood T cells in healthy people across ages (dated by TCRdb to between 2014 and 2017). Libraries were constructed by 5' RACE. These reads were obtained on an Illumina HiSeq 2500. A second roughly 6 to 12 cycle PCR used a sample-barcoded 5' primer and a J-beta primer mix. The raw public reads went through TCRdb reprocessing: fastp at Q25, MiXCR clone calling, in-frame beta chains kept. Each CDR3 protein gets just one entry, which takes the most common genes and DNA from the rows behind it. Recorded for this sample are just under 750,000 distinct CDR3 sequences; 22% of them occurred a single time. The ten largest clonotypes hold 20% to 25% of the sample. Sequenced sample: blood. The receptor set was obtained from a man aged 65 to 85 in good health.

V and J are TRBV5-4 and TRBJ1-2; D ambiguous. Germline V gives CDR1 SGHNT, CDR2 YYREEE (reference sequence). V was shortened by 0 bases and J by 1 base, with 7 bases between the two germline ends. The CDR3 has 14 amino acids. CDR3 coding DNA: TGTGCCAGCAGCTTGGACAGTTATAACTATGGCTACACCTTC. The encoded protein is CASSLDSYNYGYTF.

A remark on this clonotype: The junction shows a germline mismatch at one end, possibly a read error. The chain has TRBV5-8 and TRBJ1-5; tentative D call: TRBD1 (6 bases). The CDR3 is made up of 15 amino acids. The germline CDR1 and CDR2 sequences are SGHTS and YDEGEE. This CDR3 is CACSMTGGGDQPQHF. The CDR3 DNA is TGTGCCTGCAGCATGACAGGCGGCGGGGATCAGCCCCAGCATTTT.

At least ten counts were recorded for this clonotype. As DNA, the CDR3 is TGCAGCGTTCGGGCAGGGAATGCAGATACGCAGTATTTT. This encodes CSVRAGNADTQYF. The chain recombines TRBV29-1 with TRBJ2-3; maybe TRBD1 (5 bases). CDR1 SQVTM and CDR2 ANQGSEA come from the germline V gene. CDR3 length equals 13 residues. The V and J ends lost 5 bases and 4 bases respectively, with 13 bases between them.

V usage is TRBV7-9 and J usage is TRBJ1-2; D is undetermined. Trimming shortened V by 4 bases and J by 2 bases, and 17 bases separated the two germline ends. Germline V gives CDR1 SEHNR, CDR2 FQNEAQ (reference sequence). The CDR3 has 16 amino acids. CDR3 bases: TGTGCCAGCAGCTCCCGAGACACGGAGGTGAACTATGGCTACACCTTC. Encoded protein: CASSSRDTEVNYGYTF.

The rearrangement links TRBV3-1 to TRBJ2-3; 10 bases are shared with TRBD2. Unmatched junction bases numbered 12, after V lost 0 bases and J lost 6 bases. The CDR3 is 18 amino acids. The V gene's germline CDR1 is LGHDT and CDR2 YNNKEL (reference sequence). As DNA, the CDR3 is TGTGCCAGCAGCCAAGAGCAGCGGGGGGGTATTTCGGCTGATACGCAGTATTTT. Translation: CASSQEQRGGISADTQYF.

The rearrangement joins TRBV7-9 to TRBJ2-5, with a weak D call TRBD2 (6 bases). Germline values: CDR1 SEHNR, CDR2 FQNEAQ (reference sequence). Trimming stripped 2 bases from V and 9 bases from J, with 13 bases between. The CDR3 has 13 residues. CDR3 coding DNA: TGTGCCAGCAGCTTACCCGGGGGTGAGGCCCAGTACTTC. Protein product: CASSLPGGEAQYF. Variable domain in full (rest from reference TRBV7-9 and TRBJ2-5): DTGVSQNPRHKITKRGQNVTFRCDPISEHNRLYWYRQTLGQGPEFLTYFQNEAQLEKSRLLSDRFSAERPKGSFSTLEIQRTEQGDSAMYLCASSLPGGEAQYFGPGTRLLVL.

This clonotype was counted once. The chain uses TRBV5-1 and TRBJ2-3, with TRBD1 matching 8 bases. CDR3 length equals 15 residues. Germline-derived CDR1 and CDR2 are SGHRS and YFSETQ. Trimming cost V 4 bases and J 4 bases; bases outside gene matches: 8. The CDR3 spells CASSRWTGNPDTQYF. DNA for the CDR3: TGCGCCAGCAGCAGGTGGACAGGGAACCCAGATACGCAGTATTTT.

A remark on this clonotype: One junction end does not reproduce the germline sequence, and a read error may be involved. The chain combines TRBV18 with TRBJ2-5, with D hard to call. The CDR3 totals 13 residues. Germline values: CDR1 KGHSH, CDR2 LQKENI. The CDR3 loop is CASSPPIEETQCF. CDR3 bases: TGTGCCAGCTCACCACCCATAGAAGAGACCCAGTGCTTC.

A few counts support this clonotype. The chain carries TRBV7-2 and TRBJ1-4; a weak D match, TRBD1 (6 bases). Trimming cost V 2 bases and J 7 bases, with 11 bases left between them. The CDR3 has 14 amino acids. Per the germline V gene, CDR1 is SGHTA and CDR2 is FQGNSA. The CDR3 coding sequence is TGTGCCAGCAGCTTACAGGGGATAGGTGAAAAACTGTTTTTT. It yields the protein CASSLQGIGEKLFF.

V is TRBV29-1 and J is TRBJ2-3, with 7 bases aligning to TRBD1. There are 14 residues in the CDR3. The J segment lost 2 bases and the V segment lost 5 bases, leaving 7 bases of the junction unmatched. CDR1 is SQVTM, CDR2 ANQGSEA, per germline. This CDR3 reads CSVTAGTATDTQYF. In nucleotides, the CDR3 is TGCAGCGTTACCGCCGGGACAGCCACAGATACGCAGTATTTT.

This rearrangement joins TRBV7-2 to TRBJ2-2; maybe TRBD2 (6 bases). Per germline, CDR1 SGHTA and CDR2 FQGNSA. The CDR3 loop spans 15 amino acids. Trimming took off 5 bases at V and 4 bases at J, with 14 bases between the two ends. The CDR3 protein is CASSLGLPGTGELFF. The DNA for the CDR3 is TGTGCCAGCAGCCTGGGACTCCCTGGCACCGGGGAGCTGTTTTTT.

V is TRBV19 and J is TRBJ2-7, with D maybe TRBD1 (6 bases). The germline V gene encodes CDR1 LNHDA and CDR2 SQIVND (reference sequence). The CDR3 has 13 amino acids. V lost 4 bases to trimming and J lost 7 bases, with 14 bases between them. As DNA, the CDR3 is TGTGCCAGTAGTACCGGACAGCCATCAGAGCAGTACTTC. Encoded protein: CASSTGQPSEQYF.

The chain has TRBV18 and TRBJ2-7; 7 bases map to TRBD1. CDR3 length equals 14 residues. J lost 4 bases, V lost 4 bases, and 7 bases had no gene match. Germline V gene lookup returns CDR1 KGHSH and CDR2 LQKENI. CDR3 sequence reads: CASSLGTVQYEQYF. The CDR3 nucleotides read TGTGCCAGCTCACTCGGGACAGTCCAATACGAGCAGTACTTC.

The chain joins TRBV12-3 or TRBV12-4 to TRBJ1-2, with D possibly matching TRBD1 (5 bases). V lost 3 bases, J lost 4 bases, and 9 bases lay in between. This CDR3 contains 13 residues. CDR3 in amino acids: CASSFGTRYGYTF. The CDR3 DNA reads TGTGCCAGCAGTTTTGGGACGCGCTATGGCTACACCTTC.

V and J are TRBV6-1 and TRBJ2-1; 9 bases line up with TRBD1. The J call could be wrong; TRBJ2-5 is a better fit for the DNA end. The CDR3 has 15 amino acids. The V gene's germline CDR1 is MNHNS and CDR2 SASEGT. The CDR3 DNA follows: TGTGCCAGCAATCCGCTGGGGACAGGGCGGGAGACCCAGTACTTC. This translates into CASNPLGTGRETQYF.

The table lists this clonotype with a count of one. The CDR3 nucleotides read TGTGCCATCAGCCACGGGACAGATACGCAGTATTTT. This encodes CAISHGTDTQYF. The chain joins TRBV10-3 to TRBJ2-3, with D hard to call. This CDR3 spans 12 amino acids. Looked up from germline, CDR1 is ENHRY and CDR2 is SYGVKD. V gave up 6 bases and J gave up 3 bases, with 7 bases separating them.

J is TRBJ1-1 and V is TRBV20-1; no clear D. CDR1 and CDR2 (germline): DFQATT, SNEGSKA (reference sequence). The V end lost 5 bases, the J end lost 4 bases, and 14 bases lay between the germline ends. This CDR3 region has 13 residues. For the CDR3, the DNA is TGCAGTGCTTACCGGGTAGTGGGCACTGAAGCTTTCTTT. Its protein product is CSAYRVVGTEAFF.

In this sample, this clonotype turned up a few times. V gene TRBV7-2 combines with J gene TRBJ1-6; D not certain. V was trimmed by 3 bases and J by 8 bases, leaving 8 bases between them. The CDR3 has 13 amino acids. In germline, CDR1 is SGHTA, CDR2 FQGNSA. The CDR3 region has the DNA TGTGCCAGCAGCTTTTCGGAGGATTCACCCCTCCACTTT. Amino acids: CASSFSEDSPLHF.